This T cell receptor beta chain originates from a study of T cells expressing NK-cell markers. Germline V gene sequence: CDR1 SQVTM, CDR2 ANQGSEA. The CDR3 runs 11 residues. TCRdb reprocessed the 5' RACE reads and stores each CDR3 protein as one record, lacking DNA. The table lists about 180,000 distinct CDR3 sequences. The sequenced sample consisted of blood T cells: a sorted CD56 or NKG2C T cell subset, CD4+ or CD8+ T cells, or bulk PBMC T cells (not recorded which). The sequence came from a woman aged 18 to 69 in good health. J is TRBJ2-3 and V is TRBV29-1; the TCRdb D gene call, TRBD2, has no DNA to confirm it. CDR3 residues: CSALSGVTQYF.